This T cell receptor beta chain was obtained from a study of cytotoxic CD8 clonotypes in ibrutinib-treated CLL. General study results and limits: Starting clonality was above that of age-matched healthy donors and tracked circulating CD8+ T-cell counts.

The protocol was immunoSEQ multiplex PCR, while the TCRdb copy is restricted to in-frame clones and leaves out a portion. The data show 140,000 to 150,000 clones, with about 70% seen just once and 5.1% held by the top ten. Germline CDR1 SGDLS, CDR2 YYNGEE. Trimming removed 3 bases from V and 5 bases from J; junction bases left unmatched: 7. The CDR3 contains 15 residues. With respect to this clone: The antigen remains unidentified.

Sequencing used PBMCs, obtained after 24 months of ibrutinib treatment. V usage is TRBV9 and J usage is TRBJ2-3, with 9 bases matching TRBD1. The source is a human donor with chronic lymphocytic leukemia. The CDR3 protein is CASSDTGGLGDTQYF. CDR3 bases: TGTGCCAGCAGCGACACAGGGGGCTTGGGAGATACGCAGTATTTT.